The source of this T cell receptor beta chain is a study of Ad26.COV2.S vaccination and SARS-CoV-2 variants. The ends were cut back, 8 bases at V and 0 bases at J, with 11 bases in the middle. Germline-derived CDR1 and CDR2 are MDHEN and SYDVKM. This CDR3 region has 13 residues. Clones were read by immunoSEQ multiplex PCR, and TCRdb kept only the in-frame ones, dropping some. This sample yields some 340,000 clones, of which approximately 80% are seen a single time; 2% to 2.5% belongs to the top ten. Specified treatment: some 20 received Ad26.COV2.S at low or high dose, single or two shots; about 5 received placebo; per-sample allocation not given. Each sample was drawn 63 days after the first injection (of vaccine or placebo).

The clonotype comes from a person between 18 and 60 years old who received the Ad26.COV2.S COVID-19 vaccine or a placebo. The material was peripheral blood, obtained in a trial of Ad26.COV2.S vaccine versus placebo. The chain links TRBV28 to TRBJ2-7; no clear D. CDR3 sequence: CASRTPRSYEQYF. CDR3 in DNA: TGTGCCAGCCGGACCCCGCGCTCCTACGAGCAGTACTTC.